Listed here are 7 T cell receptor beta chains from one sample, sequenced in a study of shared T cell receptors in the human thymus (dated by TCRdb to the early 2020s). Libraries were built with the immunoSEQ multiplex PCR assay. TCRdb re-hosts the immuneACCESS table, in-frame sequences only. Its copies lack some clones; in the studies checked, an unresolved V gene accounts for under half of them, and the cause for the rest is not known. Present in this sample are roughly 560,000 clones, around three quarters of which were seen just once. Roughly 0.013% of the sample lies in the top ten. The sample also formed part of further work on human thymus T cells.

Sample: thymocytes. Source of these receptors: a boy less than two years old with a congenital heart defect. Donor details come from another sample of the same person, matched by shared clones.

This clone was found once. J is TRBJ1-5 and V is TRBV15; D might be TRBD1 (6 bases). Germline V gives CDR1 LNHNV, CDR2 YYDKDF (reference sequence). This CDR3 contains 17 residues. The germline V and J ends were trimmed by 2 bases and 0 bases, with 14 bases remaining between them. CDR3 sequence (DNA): TGTGCCACCAGCAGAACAACAGGGTACGGTAGCAATCAGCCCCAGCATTTT. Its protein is CATSRTTGYGSNQPQHF. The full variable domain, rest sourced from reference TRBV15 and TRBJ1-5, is DAMVIQNPRYQVTQFGKPVTLSCSQTLNHNVMYWYQQKSSQAPKLLFHYYDKDFNNEADTPDNFQSRRPNTSFCFLDIRSPGLGDTAMYLCATSRTTGYGSNQPQHFGDGTRLSIL.

CDR3 sequence reads: CASSLWPPLAGGPPDTQYF. CDR3 bases: TGTGCCAGCAGCTTGTGGCCACCACTAGCGGGAGGGCCCCCAGATACGCAGTATTTT. V gene TRBV5-4 combines with J gene TRBJ2-3, with TRBD2 identical over 13 bases. The V gene's germline CDR1 is SGHNT and CDR2 YYREEE (reference sequence). V trimming: 1 base; J trimming: 4 bases; junction bases outside the gene matches: 12. This CDR3 region has 19 residues.

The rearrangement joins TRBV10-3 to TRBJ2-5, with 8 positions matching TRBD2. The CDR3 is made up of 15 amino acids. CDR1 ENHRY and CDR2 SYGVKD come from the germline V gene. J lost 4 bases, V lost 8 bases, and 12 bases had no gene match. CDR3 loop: CAIGPGLEGLETQYF. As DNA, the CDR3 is TGTGCCATCGGGCCGGGACTAGAAGGGCTAGAGACCCAGTACTTC.

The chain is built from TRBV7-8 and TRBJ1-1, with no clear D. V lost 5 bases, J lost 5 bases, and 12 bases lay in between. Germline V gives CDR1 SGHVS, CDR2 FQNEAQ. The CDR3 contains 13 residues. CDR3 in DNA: TGTGCCAGCAGCCGGAGGAGAGGGACTGAAGCTTTCTTT. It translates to CASSRRRGTEAFF.

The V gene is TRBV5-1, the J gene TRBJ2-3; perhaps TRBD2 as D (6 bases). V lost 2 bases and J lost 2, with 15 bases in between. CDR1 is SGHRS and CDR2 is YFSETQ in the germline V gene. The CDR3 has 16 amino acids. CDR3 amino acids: CASSFRVERVTDTQYF. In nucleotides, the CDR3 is TGCGCCAGCAGCTTCCGGGTCGAGCGGGTCACAGATACGCAGTATTTT.

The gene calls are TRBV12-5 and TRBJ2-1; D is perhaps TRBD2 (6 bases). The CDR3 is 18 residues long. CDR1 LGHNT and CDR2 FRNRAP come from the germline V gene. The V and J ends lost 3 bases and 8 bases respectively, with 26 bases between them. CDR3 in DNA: TGTGCTAGTGGTTTCGGGTATGATGGAGGGCCCCTGCTGGATGAGCAGTTCTTC. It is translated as CASGFGYDGGPLLDEQFF.

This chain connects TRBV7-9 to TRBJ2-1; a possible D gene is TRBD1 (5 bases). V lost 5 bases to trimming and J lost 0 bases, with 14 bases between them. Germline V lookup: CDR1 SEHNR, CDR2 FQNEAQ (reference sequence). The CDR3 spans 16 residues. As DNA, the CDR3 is TGTGCCAGCAGCCCTAAATACGACAGCTCCTACAATGAGCAGTTCTTC. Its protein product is CASSPKYDSSYNEQFF.